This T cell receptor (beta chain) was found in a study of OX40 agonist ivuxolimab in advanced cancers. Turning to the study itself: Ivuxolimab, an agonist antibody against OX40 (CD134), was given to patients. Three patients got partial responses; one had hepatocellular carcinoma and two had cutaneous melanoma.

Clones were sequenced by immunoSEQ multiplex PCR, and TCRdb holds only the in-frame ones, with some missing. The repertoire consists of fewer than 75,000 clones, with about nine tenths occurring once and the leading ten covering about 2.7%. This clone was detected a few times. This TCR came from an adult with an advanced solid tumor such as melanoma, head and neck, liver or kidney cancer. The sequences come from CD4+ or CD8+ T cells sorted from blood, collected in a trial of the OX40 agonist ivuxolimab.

The CDR3 DNA is TGTGCCAGTAGTCCTGATAACTATGGCTACACCTTC. Translation gives CASSPDNYGYTF. The chain couples TRBV19 to TRBJ1-2; D gene uncertain. Germline CDR1 is LNHDA and CDR2 is SQIVND (reference sequence). V was pared by 5 bases and J by 1 base, with 5 bases between. There are 12 residues in the CDR3.